This T cell receptor beta chain was recorded in a study of cytomegalovirus exposure and HLA in healthy donors. Study summary: The 120 validation repertoires used the same platform as the 550 to 800 first-cohort repertoires (as reported by a later analysis).

The ends lost 0 bases at V and 9 bases at J; junction bases unmatched: 2. The CDR3 loop spans 15 amino acids. Per germline, CDR1 SGHVS and CDR2 FQNEAQ. Profiled with immunoSEQ multiplex PCR; TCRdb holds only in-frame clones, not every one. This sample has about 280,000 clones; over 75% occur once, and the top ten carry approximately 0.9%. The roughly 120-subject validation cohort, separate from the roughly 670-subject first cohort, included the donors. J is TRBJ2-4 and V is TRBV7-8; the match to TRBD2 covers 13 bases. The source material was PBMCs. The sequence came from a woman between 18 and 29 years old in good health and CMV-seronegative. CDR3 bases: TGTGCCAGCAGCTTAGCGACTAGCGGGAGGCTCATTCAGTACTTC. Protein sequence: CASSLATSGRLIQYF. Variable domain in full (rest from reference TRBV7-8 and TRBJ2-4): GAGVSQSPRYKVAKRGQDVALRCDPISGHVSLFWYQQALGQGPEFLTYFQNEAQLDKSGLPSDRFFAERPEGSVSTLKIQRTQQEDSAVYLCASSLATSGRLIQYFGAGTRLSVL.